The source of this T cell receptor beta chain is a study of T cells in Graves' hyperthyroidism and ophthalmopathy. Study information: It was at initial diagnosis, before any treatment, that peripheral blood was collected.

This clonotype was seen at least ten times. Its antigen remains unidentified. Not enrolled were patients with uncontrolled infection, other autoimmune disease, pregnancy or lactation. Diagnoses were established using clinical symptoms, serum thyroxine and TRAb, thyroid ultrasound and orbital computed tomography. V was clipped by 0 bases and J by 6 bases; unmatched bases: 1. Germline CDR1 and CDR2: MNHEY and SVGAGI. The CDR3 sequence is 15 residues long. Study-wide points: Most thyroid clonotypes expanded above 0.001 appeared in blood too.

From RNA transcripts, TCR beta CDR3 regions were amplified. The HTBI primer set was used in a first-round RT-PCR of the TCR CDR3. TCRdb recomputed calls from the multiplex PCR reads with MiXCR, one row per CDR3 protein. The sample includes almost 250,000 distinct CDR3 sequences, around 26% of them seen just once. What was sequenced was blood. This sequence originates from a woman in her thirties or forties with Graves' ophthalmopathy. This sequence joins TRBV6-5 and TRBJ1-6, with TRBD1 matching 8 bases. The CDR3 nucleotides read TGTGCCAGCAGTTACTCGACAGGGGCTAATTCACCCCTCCACTTT. Translating it yields CASSYSTGANSPLHF.